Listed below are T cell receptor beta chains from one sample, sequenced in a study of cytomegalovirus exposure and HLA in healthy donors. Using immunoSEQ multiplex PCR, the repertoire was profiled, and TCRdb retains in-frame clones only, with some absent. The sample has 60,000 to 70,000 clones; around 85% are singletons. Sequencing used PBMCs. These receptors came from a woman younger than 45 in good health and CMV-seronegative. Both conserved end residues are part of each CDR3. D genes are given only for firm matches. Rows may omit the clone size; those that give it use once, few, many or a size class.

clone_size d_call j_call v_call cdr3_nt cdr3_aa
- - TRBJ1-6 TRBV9 TGTGCCAGCAGCGCACAGGGTGGGAATTCACCCCTCCACTTT CASSAQGGNSPLHF
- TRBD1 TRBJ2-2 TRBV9 TGTGCCAGCAGCGACACCCCCGGGACAGACCGCACCGGGGAGCTGTTTTTT CASSDTPGTDRTGELFF
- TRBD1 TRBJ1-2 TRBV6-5 TGTGCCAGCAGTTACTCGGGACAGGACAACTATGGCTACACCTTC CASSYSGQDNYGYTF
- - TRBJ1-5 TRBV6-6 TGTGCCAGCAGTTGGGCAGGACTCAATCAGCCCCAGCATTTT CASSWAGLNQPQHF
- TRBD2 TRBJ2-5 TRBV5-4 TGTGCCAGCAGCTCGGGGACTAGCGGGAGGGGGGTCCAAGAGACCCAGTACTTC CASSSGTSGRGVQETQYF
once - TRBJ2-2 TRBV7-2 TGTGCCAGCAGCTTTCAGACCGGGGAGCTGTTTTTT CASSFQTGELFF
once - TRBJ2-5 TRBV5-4 TGTGCCAGCAGCTTGTCTACAGTTAGGCAAGAGACCCAGTACTTC CASSLSTVRQETQYF
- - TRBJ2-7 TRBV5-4 TGTGCCAGCAGCGCGTCGAGCTCCTACGAGCAGTACTTC CASSASSSYEQYF
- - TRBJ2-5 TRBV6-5 TGTGCCAGCACTTATGGGGGGTCCTCGGGAGAGACCCAGTACTTC CASTYGGSSGETQYF
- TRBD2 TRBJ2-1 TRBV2 TGTGCCAGCAGATTTAGCGGGTTTAGGAATGAGCAGTTCTTC CASRFSGFRNEQFF
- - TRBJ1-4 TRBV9 TGTGCCAGCAGCGTGGGGGGGGTCGGCCGGGAAAAACTGTTTTTT CASSVGGVGREKLFF
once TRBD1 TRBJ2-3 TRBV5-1 TGCGCCAGCAGCTGGGGACAGGGGACAGATACGCAGTATTTT CASSWGQGTDTQYF
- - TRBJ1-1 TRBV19 TGTGCCAGTAGTATTACAGGGACGGCACGTGAAGCTTTCTTT CASSITGTAREAFF
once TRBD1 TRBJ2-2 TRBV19 TGTGCCAGTAGTTGGGACAGCACCGGGGAGCTGTTTTTT CASSWDSTGELFF
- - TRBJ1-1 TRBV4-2 TGTGCCAGCAGCCAAGATCAAGTGCAGGGGCGCGGAACGACTTTCTTT CASSQDQVQGRGTTFF
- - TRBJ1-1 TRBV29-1 TGCAGCGTTCCCTCTGGGGGGTCGAACACTGAAGCTTTCTTT CSVPSGGSNTEAFF
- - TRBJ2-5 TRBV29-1 TGCAGCGTTGAAGGGGGGGAGGGGGGAGAGACCCAGTACTTC CSVEGGEGGETQYF
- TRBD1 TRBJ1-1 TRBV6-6 TGTGCCAGCAGAATCGGACAGGGGGAAAGAGCTTTCTTT CASRIGQGERAFF
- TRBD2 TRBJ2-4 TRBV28 TGTGCCAGCAGTTCTCCAGCGGGAGTTAACATTCAGTACTTC CASSSPAGVNIQYF
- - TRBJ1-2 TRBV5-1 TGCGCCAGCAGCTTCGACAGTAACTATGGCTACACCTTC CASSFDSNYGYTF
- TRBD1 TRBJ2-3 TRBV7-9 TGTGCCAGCAGTAAAGGACAGGGGACAGATACGCAGTATTTT CASSKGQGTDTQYF
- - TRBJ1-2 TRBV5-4 TGTGCCAGCAGCCCCGGGGGGCGCGTGGGCTATGGCTACACCTTC CASSPGGRVGYGYTF
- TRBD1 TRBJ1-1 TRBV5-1 TGCGCCAGCAGCTTCGGACAGGGCCTTTACAACACTGAAGCTTTCTTT CASSFGQGLYNTEAFF
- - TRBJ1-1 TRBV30 TGTGCCTGGAGTGGAAAGGACAGCCAGAACACTGAAGCTTTCTTT CAWSGKDSQNTEAFF
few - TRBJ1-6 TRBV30 TGTGCCTGCCACTCACTCATTAATTCACCCCTCCACTTT CACHSLINSPLHF
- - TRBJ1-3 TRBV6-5 TGTGCCAGCAGTTACACCCAACAGAGCTCTGGAAACACCATATATTTT CASSYTQQSSGNTIYF
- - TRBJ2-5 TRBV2 TGTGCCAGCAGTGTCTCTACAGGGATGTACCAAGAGACCCAGTACTTC CASSVSTGMYQETQYF
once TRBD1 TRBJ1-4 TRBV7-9 TGTGCCAGCAGCACCGGGACAGACAATGAAAAACTGTTTTTT CASSTGTDNEKLFF
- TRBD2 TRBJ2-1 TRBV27 TGTGCCAGCAGCCACGGACTAGCGGGAGCCTACAATGAGCAGTTCTTC CASSHGLAGAYNEQFF
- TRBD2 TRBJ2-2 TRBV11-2 TGTGCCAGCAGCTATTTGCTAGCGGGGGTTAACACCGGGGAGCTGTTTTTT CASSYLLAGVNTGELFF
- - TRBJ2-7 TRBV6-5 TGTGCCAGCAGTTATGCGGGTACCTACGAGCAGTACTTC CASSYAGTYEQYF
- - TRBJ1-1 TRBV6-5 TGTGCCAGCAGTTACTCGAGGAACGTTTTGAACACTGAAGCTTTCTTT CASSYSRNVLNTEAFF
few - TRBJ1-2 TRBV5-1 TGCGCCAGCAGCTTGGAATTCTTGTATGGCTACACCTTC CASSLEFLYGYTF
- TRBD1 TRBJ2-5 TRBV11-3 TGTGCCAGCAGCTTATGGGACAGGGAGGAGGAGACCCAGTACTTC CASSLWDREEETQYF
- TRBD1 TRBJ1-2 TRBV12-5 TGTGCTAGTGGTTTTCAGAACCCGGGACAGGGGTTGGACGGCTACACCTTC CASGFQNPGQGLDGYTF
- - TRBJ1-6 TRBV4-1 TGCGCCAGCAGCCATCAGATCGGGAATTCACCCCTCCACTTT CASSHQIGNSPLHF
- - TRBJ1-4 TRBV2 TGTGCCAGCAGTGTTTCTTCCCCCGTAAAAAAACTGTTTTTT CASSVSSPVKKLFF
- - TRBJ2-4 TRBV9 TGTGCCAGCAGCGTAGGGGTGGAGAACATTCAGTACTTC CASSVGVENIQYF
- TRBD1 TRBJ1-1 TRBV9 TGTGCCAGCAGCGGTTCCGGGACAGGGAACACTGAAGCTTTCTTT CASSGSGTGNTEAFF
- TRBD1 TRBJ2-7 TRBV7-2 TGTGCCAGCACCCCAGCCATTAGCTCGACAGGGCTGGACGAGCAGTACTTC CASTPAISSTGLDEQYF
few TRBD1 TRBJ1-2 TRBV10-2 TGCGCCAGCAGTGAGACAGGGGGGCTCAACTATGGCTACACCTTC CASSETGGLNYGYTF
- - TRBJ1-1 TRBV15 TGTGCCACCAGCAGACAGGGGACTGAAGCTTTCTTT CATSRQGTEAFF
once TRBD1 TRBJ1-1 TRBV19 TGTGCCAGTTCTAGACAGGGGAACACTGAAGCTTTCTTT CASSRQGNTEAFF
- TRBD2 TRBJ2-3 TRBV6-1 TGTGCCAGCAGTGGGTTAGCGGGGGTCACAGATACGCAGTATTTT CASSGLAGVTDTQYF
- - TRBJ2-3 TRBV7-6 TGTGCCAGCAGCTTAGATCCAGGGGGCACAGATACGCAGTATTTT CASSLDPGGTDTQYF
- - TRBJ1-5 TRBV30 TGTGCCTGGAGTCCTGGCCTCAATCAGCCCCAGCATTTT CAWSPGLNQPQHF
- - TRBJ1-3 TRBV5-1 TGCGCCAGCAGCTCCGGACCGTTAGGCGGGGGAAACACCATATATTTT CASSSGPLGGGNTIYF
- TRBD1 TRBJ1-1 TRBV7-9 TGTGCCAGCAGCTTCTCGGCGGGACAGGGGGGCACTGAAGCTTTCTTT CASSFSAGQGGTEAFF
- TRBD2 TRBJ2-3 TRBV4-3 TGCGCCAGCAGCCGCACCGGGGGGGCCGCAGATACGCAGTATTTT CASSRTGGAADTQYF
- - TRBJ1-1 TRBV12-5 TGTGCTAGTGTTTTGGTACGACAGACGAACACTGAAGCTTTCTTT CASVLVRQTNTEAFF
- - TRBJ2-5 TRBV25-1 TGTGCCAGCAGTGATCCCAGGGGTGAAGAGACCCAGTACTTC CASSDPRGEETQYF
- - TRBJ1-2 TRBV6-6 TGTGCCAGCAGTTGGCGGAGAATCTACTATGGCTACACCTTC CASSWRRIYYGYTF
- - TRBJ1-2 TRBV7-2 TGTGCCAGCAGCGCGGGATCAAACTATGGCTACACCTTC CASSAGSNYGYTF
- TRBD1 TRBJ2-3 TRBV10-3 TGTGCCATCAGTGAGTCGAAAAGGGGGCCCACAGATACGCAGTATTTT CAISESKRGPTDTQYF